The source of this T cell receptor beta chain is a study of blood T cell repertoires in COVID-19. Study context: There were acute and convalescent COVID-19 samples, and they came from the United States, Italy and Spain.

V lost 6 bases to trimming and J lost 7 bases; unmatched junction nucleotides: 10. CDR1 SGHRS and CDR2 YFSETQ come from the germline V gene. The CDR3 spans 15 residues. The method was immunoSEQ multiplex PCR; TCRdb's version includes in-frame clones alone and lacks a portion of them. Found here are about 50,000 clones, less than 90% of them singletons; the top ten hold about 26%. This clonotype originated in a human donor in a cohort sampled during active COVID-19. The chain has TRBV5-1 and TRBJ1-4; 9 bases are a match to TRBD1. The sequenced sample consisted of peripheral blood. The CDR3 DNA reads TGCGCCAGCACCGACATTGGGACAGGGAGTGAAAAACTGTTTTTT. Amino acids: CASTDIGTGSEKLFF.